This T cell receptor beta chain was profiled in a study of cytotoxic CD8 clonotypes in ibrutinib-treated CLL. For the study at large: Some 24 partial and 2 complete responses; at median 68 months, 14 remitted, around 12 progressed. Across samples, productive templates numbered about 240,000 and productive rearrangements reached about 99,000 on average. Study-wide results and caveats: Clonality was higher at ibrutinib response and returned toward baseline at progression.

The CDR3 spans 14 residues. The ends were cut back, 3 bases at V and 2 bases at J, with 10 bases in the middle. Looked up from germline, CDR1 is KGHSH and CDR2 is LQKENI. Here immunoSEQ multiplex PCR was the method, and the copy in TCRdb shows in-frame clones only, minus some. The repertoire holds 190,000 or so clones, 55% to 85% seen once, with over 10% in the top ten. This clone was seen more than once but under ten times. Its target is not known. The rearrangement uses TRBV18 and TRBJ1-1; D is uncertain. The sequences come from PBMCs, collected after 24 months of ibrutinib treatment. The source is a human donor with chronic lymphocytic leukemia. The CDR3 DNA reads as TGTGCCAGCTCACCGTTTCCAAAAAACACTGAAGCTTTCTTT. It translates to CASSPFPKNTEAFF.